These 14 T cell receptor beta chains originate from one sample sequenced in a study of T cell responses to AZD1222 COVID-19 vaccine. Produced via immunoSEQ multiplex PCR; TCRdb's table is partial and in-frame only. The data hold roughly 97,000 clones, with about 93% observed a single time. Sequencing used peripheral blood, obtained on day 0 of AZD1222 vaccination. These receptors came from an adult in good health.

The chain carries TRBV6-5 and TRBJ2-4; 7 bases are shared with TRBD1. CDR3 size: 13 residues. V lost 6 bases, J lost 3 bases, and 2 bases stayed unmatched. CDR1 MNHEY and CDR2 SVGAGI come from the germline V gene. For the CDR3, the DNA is TGTGCCAGCAGCAGGGACAGCAAAAACATTCAGTACTTC. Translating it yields CASSRDSKNIQYF.

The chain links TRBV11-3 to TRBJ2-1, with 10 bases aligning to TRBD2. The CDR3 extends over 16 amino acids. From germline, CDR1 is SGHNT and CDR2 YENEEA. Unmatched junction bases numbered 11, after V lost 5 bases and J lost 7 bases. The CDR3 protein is CASSPPSGRRENEQFF. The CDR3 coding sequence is TGTGCCAGCAGCCCTCCTAGCGGGAGAAGAGAGAATGAGCAGTTCTTC. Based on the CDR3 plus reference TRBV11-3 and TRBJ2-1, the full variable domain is EAGVVQSPRYKIIEKKQPVAFWCNPISGHNTLYWYLQNLGQGPELLIRYENEEAVDDSQLPKDRFSAERLKGVDSTLKIQPAELGDSAVYLCASSPPSGRRENEQFFGPGTRLTVL.

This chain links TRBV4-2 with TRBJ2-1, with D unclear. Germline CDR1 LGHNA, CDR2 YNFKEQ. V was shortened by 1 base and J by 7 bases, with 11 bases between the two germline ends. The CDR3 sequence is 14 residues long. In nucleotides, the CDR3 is TGTGCCAGCAGCCAAGTCGGGCTGGGTAATGAGCAGTTCTTC. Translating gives CASSQVGLGNEQFF.

CDR3 region: CASSPGPNQPQHF. CDR3 bases: TGTGCCAGCAGCCCCGGGCCGAATCAGCCCCAGCATTTT. The V call is TRBV6-5, the J call TRBJ1-5; D is uncertain. The CDR3 spans 13 residues. The V end was cut by 6 bases, the J end by 4 bases, with 10 bases between. The germline gives CDR1 MNHEY, CDR2 SVGAGI.

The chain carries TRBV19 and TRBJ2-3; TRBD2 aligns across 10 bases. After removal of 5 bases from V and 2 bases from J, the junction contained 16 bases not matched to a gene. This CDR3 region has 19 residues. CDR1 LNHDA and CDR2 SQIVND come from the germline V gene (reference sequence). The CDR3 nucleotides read TGTGCCAGTAGTTCACCGAGCGGGAGGGGGAAAAAACACACAGATACGCAGTATTTT. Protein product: CASSSPSGRGKKHTDTQYF.

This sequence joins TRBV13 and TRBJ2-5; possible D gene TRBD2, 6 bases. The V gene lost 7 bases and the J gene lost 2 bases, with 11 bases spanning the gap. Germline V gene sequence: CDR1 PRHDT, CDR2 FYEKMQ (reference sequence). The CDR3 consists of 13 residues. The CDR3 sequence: CASTLGTQETQYF. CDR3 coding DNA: TGTGCCAGCACCCTCGGGACTCAAGAGACCCAGTACTTC. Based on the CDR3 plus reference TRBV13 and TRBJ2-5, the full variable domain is AAGVIQSPRHLIKEKRETATLKCYPIPRHDTVYWYQQGPGQDPQFLISFYEKMQSDKGSIPDRFSAQQFSDYHSELNMSSLELGDSALYFCASTLGTQETQYFGPGTRLLVL.

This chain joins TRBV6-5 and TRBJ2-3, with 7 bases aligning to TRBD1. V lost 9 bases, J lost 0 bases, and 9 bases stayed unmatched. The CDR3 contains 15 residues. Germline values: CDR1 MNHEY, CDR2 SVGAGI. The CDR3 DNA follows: TGTGCCAGTACGGACAGGAGCTATAGCACAGATACGCAGTATTTT. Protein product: CASTDRSYSTDTQYF.

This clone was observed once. The CDR3 DNA sequence: TGTGCCAGCAGCCAGACCCCCGTAAGCTACGAGCAGTACTTC. Its translation: CASSQTPVSYEQYF. This chain links TRBV28 with TRBJ2-7, with no clear D. Per the germline V gene, CDR1 is MDHEN and CDR2 is SYDVKM. The CDR3 spans 14 residues. Trimming cost V 6 bases and J 3 bases, with 15 bases left between them.

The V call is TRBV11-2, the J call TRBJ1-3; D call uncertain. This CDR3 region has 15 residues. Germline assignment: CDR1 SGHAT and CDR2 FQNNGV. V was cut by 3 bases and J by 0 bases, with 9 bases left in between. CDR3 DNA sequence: TGTGCCAGCAGCTTCAGGCCTAACTCTGGAAACACCATATATTTT. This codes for CASSFRPNSGNTIYF.

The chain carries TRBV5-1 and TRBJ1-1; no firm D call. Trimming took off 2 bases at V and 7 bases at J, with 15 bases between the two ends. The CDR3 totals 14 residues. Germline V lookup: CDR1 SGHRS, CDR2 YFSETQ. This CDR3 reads CASSFGSQALEAFF. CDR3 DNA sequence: TGCGCCAGCAGCTTCGGCAGCCAAGCCCTTGAAGCTTTCTTT.

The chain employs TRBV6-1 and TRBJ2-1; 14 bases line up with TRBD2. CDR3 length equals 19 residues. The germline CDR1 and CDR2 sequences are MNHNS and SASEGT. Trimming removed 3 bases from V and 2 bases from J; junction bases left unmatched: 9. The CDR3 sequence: CASSDSPGLAGVAYNEQFF. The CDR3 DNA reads TGTGCCAGCAGTGATTCTCCGGGACTAGCGGGAGTGGCCTACAATGAGCAGTTCTTC.

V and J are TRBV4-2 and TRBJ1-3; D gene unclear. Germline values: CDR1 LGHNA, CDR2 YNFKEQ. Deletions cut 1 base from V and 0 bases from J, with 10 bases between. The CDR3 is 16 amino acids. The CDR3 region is CASSQGPQISGNTIYF. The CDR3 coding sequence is TGTGCCAGCAGCCAAGGCCCGCAGATCTCTGGAAACACCATATATTTT.

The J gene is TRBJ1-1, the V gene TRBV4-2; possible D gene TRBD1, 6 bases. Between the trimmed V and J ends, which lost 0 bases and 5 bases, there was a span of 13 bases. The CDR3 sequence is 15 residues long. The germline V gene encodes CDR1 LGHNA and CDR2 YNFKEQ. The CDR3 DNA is TGTGCCAGCAGCCAAGATCGGACAGCGAGGACTGAAGCTTTCTTT. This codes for CASSQDRTARTEAFF.

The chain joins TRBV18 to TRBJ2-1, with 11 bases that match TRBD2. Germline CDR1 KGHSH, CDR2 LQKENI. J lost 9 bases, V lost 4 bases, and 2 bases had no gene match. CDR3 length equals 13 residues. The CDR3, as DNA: TGTGCCAGCTCACTTAGCGGGAGGGGTGAGCAGTTCTTC. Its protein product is CASSLSGRGEQFF.